The 3 T cell receptor beta chains in this list originate from one sample, sequenced in a study of OX40 agonist ivuxolimab in advanced cancers. TCRdb keeps only in-frame clones here, not all; method: immunoSEQ multiplex PCR. Of 20,000 to 30,000 clones listed, under 80% are singletons. The specimen comprised CD4+ or CD8+ T cells sorted from blood, sampled in a trial of the OX40 agonist ivuxolimab. The origin of the receptors is an adult with an advanced solid tumor such as melanoma, head and neck, liver or kidney cancer.

The chain is built from TRBV4-3 and TRBJ1-6; 10 positions match TRBD1. J gave up 13 bases and V 0 bases, and 12 bases lay outside the gene matches. The CDR3 is made up of 17 amino acids. Per the germline V gene, CDR1 is LGHNA and CDR2 is YSLEER. The CDR3 DNA follows: TGCGCCAGCAGCCAAGATCTGTGGACAGGGGGTACCTTGCCCCTCCACTTT. Translated, it gives CASSQDLWTGGTLPLHF.

The chain links TRBV9 to TRBJ2-3, with 10 bases aligning to TRBD2. Germline V CDR1 and CDR2: SGDLS, YYNGEE. Trimming took 3 bases from V and 0 from J; bases not matched to a gene: 4. CDR3 length: 16 residues. As DNA, the CDR3 is TGTGCCAGCAGCGCAAGCGGGGGGGCTAGCACAGATACGCAGTATTTT. Amino acid sequence: CASSASGGASTDTQYF.

The rearrangement joins TRBV4-3 to TRBJ2-7, with 7 nucleotides matching TRBD1. The germline gives CDR1 LGHNA, CDR2 YSLEER. The CDR3 loop spans 16 amino acids. V dropped 0 bases and J dropped 2; count of bases not matched to a gene: 7. The CDR3 bases are TGCGCCAGCAGCCAAGAACTAGTCGACAGGGCCTACGAGCAGTACTTC. Translation gives CASSQELVDRAYEQYF.